The source of this TCR beta chain is a study of cytomegalovirus exposure and HLA in healthy donors. Looking at the study overall: Falling in the Caucasian-associated ancestry cluster were 81% of 398 genotyped donors.

Primers: 60 Vbeta forward and 13 Jbeta reverse. This table comes from immunoSEQ multiplex PCR, and its TCRdb copy is limited to in-frame clones, with some not included. The data contain about 78,000 clones, roughly 60% of them singletons. General study points: For presence/absence analyses, sequencing depth was assumed to be roughly uniform across donors. The records held CMV serostatus as the only immune exposure information.

This clone has a handful of counts. Its antigen is undetermined. The clonotype originates from a man between 25 and 39 years old in good health and CMV-seropositive. The sequencing input was PBMCs.

CDR3 amino acids: CASSLAGRGLNLAEAFF. CDR3 coding DNA: TGTGCCAGCAGTTTAGCGGGCAGGGGGCTTAACCTAGCTGAAGCTTTCTTT. The rearrangement joins TRBV28 to TRBJ1-1; 8 bases agree with TRBD1. This CDR3 has 17 residues. The ends lost 2 bases at V and 6 bases at J; junction bases unmatched: 14. CDR1 and CDR2 from the germline V gene are MDHEN and SYDVKM. Drawing the rest from reference TRBV28 and TRBJ1-1, the complete variable domain is DVKVTQSSRYLVKRTGEKVFLECVQDMDHENMFWYRQDPGLGLRLIYFSYDVKMKEKGDIPEGYSVSREKKERFSLILESASTNQTSMYLCASSLAGRGLNLAEAFFGQGTRLTVV.